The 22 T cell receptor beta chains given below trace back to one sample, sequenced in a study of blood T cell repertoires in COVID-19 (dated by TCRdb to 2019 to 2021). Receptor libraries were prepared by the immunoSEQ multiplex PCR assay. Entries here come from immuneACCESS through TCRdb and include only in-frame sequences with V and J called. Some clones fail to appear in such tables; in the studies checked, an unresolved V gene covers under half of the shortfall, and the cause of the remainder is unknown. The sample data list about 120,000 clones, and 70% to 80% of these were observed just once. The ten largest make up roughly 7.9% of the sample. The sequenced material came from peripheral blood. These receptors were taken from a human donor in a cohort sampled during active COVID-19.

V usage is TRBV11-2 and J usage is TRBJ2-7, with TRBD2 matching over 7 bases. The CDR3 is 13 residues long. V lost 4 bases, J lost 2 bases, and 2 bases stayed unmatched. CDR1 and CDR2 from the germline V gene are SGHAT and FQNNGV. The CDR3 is CASSSSGTYEQYF. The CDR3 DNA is TGTGCCAGCAGCTCCAGCGGGACCTACGAGCAGTACTTC.

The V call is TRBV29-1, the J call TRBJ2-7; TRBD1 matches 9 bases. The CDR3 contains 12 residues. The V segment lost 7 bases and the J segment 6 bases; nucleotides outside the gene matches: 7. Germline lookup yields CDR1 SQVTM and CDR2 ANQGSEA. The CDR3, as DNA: TGCAGCGCAACGGGACAGGGTCGCGAGCAGTACTTC. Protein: CSATGQGREQYF.

The CDR3 sequence: CASSFAGGYEQYF. The CDR3 region has the DNA TGTGCCAGCAGCTTTGCGGGAGGCTACGAGCAGTACTTC. This chain connects TRBV13 to TRBJ2-7, with TRBD2 matching 8 bases. The CDR3 is made up of 13 amino acids. The V segment lost 3 bases and the J segment 3 bases; nucleotides outside the gene matches: 1. The V gene's germline CDR1 is PRHDT and CDR2 FYEKMQ (reference sequence).

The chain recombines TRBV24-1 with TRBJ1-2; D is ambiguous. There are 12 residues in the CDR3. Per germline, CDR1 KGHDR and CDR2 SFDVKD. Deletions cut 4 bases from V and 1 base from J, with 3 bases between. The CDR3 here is CATSDLNYGYTF. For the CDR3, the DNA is TGTGCCACCAGTGACCTTAACTATGGCTACACCTTC.

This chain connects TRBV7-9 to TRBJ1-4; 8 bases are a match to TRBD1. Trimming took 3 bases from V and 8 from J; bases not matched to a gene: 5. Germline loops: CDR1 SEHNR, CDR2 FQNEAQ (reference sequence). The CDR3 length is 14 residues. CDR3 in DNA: TGTGCCAGCAGCTTGAGGACAGGGATAGAAAAACTGTTTTTT. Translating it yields CASSLRTGIEKLFF.

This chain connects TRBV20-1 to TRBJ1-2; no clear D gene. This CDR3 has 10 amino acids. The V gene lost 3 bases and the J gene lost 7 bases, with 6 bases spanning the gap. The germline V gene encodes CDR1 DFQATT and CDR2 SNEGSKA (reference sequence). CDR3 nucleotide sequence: TGCAGTGCTAGTCTAGGTGGCTACACCTTC. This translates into CSASLGGYTF.

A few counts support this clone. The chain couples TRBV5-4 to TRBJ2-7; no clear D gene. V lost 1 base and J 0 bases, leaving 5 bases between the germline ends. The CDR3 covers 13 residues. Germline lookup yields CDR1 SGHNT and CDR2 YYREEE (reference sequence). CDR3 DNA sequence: TGTGCCAGCAGCTTGAAGAGCTCCTACGAGCAGTACTTC. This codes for CASSLKSSYEQYF.

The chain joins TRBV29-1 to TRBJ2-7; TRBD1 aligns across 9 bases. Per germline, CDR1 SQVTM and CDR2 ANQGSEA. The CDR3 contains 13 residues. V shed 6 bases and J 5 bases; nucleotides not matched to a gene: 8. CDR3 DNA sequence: TGCAGCGTCAAACAGGGGGCCGTCAACGAGCAGTACTTC. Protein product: CSVKQGAVNEQYF.

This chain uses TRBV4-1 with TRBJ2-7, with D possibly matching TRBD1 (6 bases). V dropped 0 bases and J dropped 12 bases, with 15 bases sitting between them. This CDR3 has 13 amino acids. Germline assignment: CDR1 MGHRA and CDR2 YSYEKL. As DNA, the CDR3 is TGCGCCAGCAGCCAAGACGACGCGACAGGAGTGTACTTC. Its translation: CASSQDDATGVYF.

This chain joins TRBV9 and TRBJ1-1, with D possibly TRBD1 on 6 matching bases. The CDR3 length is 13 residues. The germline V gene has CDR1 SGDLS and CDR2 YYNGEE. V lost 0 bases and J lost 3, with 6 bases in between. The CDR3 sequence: CASSVGGHTEAFF. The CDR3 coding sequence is TGTGCCAGCAGCGTAGGGGGGCACACTGAAGCTTTCTTT.

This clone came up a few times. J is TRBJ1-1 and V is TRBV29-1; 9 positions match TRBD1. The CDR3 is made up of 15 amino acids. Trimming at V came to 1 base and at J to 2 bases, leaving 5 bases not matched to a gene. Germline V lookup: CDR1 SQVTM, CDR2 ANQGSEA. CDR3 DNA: TGCAGCGTTGAAGGGGACAGGGAGGCCAACACTGAAGCTTTCTTT. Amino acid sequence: CSVEGDREANTEAFF.

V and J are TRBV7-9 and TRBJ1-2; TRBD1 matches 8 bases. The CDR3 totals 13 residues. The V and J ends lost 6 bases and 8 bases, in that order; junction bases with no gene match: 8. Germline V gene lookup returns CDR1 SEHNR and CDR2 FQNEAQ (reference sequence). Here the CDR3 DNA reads TGTGCCAGCAGTACCACAGGGGGAGACGGCTACACCTTC. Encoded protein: CASSTTGGDGYTF.

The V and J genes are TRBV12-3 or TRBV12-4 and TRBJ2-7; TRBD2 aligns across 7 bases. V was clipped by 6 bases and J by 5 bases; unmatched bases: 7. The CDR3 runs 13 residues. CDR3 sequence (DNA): TGTGCCAGCAGATATAGTGGGGGGGACGAGCAGTACTTC. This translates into CASRYSGGDEQYF.

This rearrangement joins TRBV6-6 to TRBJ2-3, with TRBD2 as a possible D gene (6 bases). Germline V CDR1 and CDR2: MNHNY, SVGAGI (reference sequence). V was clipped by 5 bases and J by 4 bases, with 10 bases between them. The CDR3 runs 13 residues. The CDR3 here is CASSLGGPDTQYF. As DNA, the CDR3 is TGTGCCAGCAGTCTCGGAGGGCCAGATACGCAGTATTTT.

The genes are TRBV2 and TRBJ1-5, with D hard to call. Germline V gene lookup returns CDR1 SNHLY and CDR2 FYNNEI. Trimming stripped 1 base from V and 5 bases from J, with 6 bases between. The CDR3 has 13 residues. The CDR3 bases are TGTGCCAGCAGTGAAGATGCGTATCAGCCCCAGCATTTT. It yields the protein CASSEDAYQPQHF.

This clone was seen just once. The CDR3: CASSIEAGVSYEQYF. The CDR3 DNA follows: TGTGCCAGTAGTATAGAGGCGGGGGTCTCCTACGAGCAGTACTTC. The V gene is TRBV19, the J gene TRBJ2-7; 7 nucleotides line up with TRBD2. CDR3 length equals 15 residues. Germline lookup yields CDR1 LNHDA and CDR2 SQIVND (reference sequence). V gave up 0 bases and J gave up 0 bases; unmatched junction bases: 2.

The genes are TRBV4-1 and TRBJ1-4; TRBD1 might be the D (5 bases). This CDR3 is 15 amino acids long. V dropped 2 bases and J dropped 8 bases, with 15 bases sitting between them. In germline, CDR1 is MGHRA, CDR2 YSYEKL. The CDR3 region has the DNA TGCGCCAGCAGCCAACGGACACTCTCGGAGGAAAAACTGTTTTTT. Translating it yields CASSQRTLSEEKLFF.

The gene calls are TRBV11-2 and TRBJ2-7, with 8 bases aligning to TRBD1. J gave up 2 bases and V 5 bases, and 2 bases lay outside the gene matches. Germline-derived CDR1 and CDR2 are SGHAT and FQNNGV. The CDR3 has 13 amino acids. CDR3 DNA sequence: TGTGCCAGCAGCATGGGACAGGCCTACGAGCAGTACTTC. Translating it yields CASSMGQAYEQYF.

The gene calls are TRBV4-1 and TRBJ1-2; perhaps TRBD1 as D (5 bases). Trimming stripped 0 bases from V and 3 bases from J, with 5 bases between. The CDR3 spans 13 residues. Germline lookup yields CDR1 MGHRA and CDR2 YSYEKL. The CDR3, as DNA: TGCGCCAGCAGCCAAGACAGGGACTATGGCTACACCTTC. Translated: CASSQDRDYGYTF.

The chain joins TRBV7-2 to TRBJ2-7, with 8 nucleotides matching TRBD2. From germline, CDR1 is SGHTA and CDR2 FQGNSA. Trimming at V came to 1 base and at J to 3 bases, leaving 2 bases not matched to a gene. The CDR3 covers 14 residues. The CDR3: CASSLGLANYEQYF. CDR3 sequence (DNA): TGTGCCAGCAGCTTAGGACTAGCGAACTACGAGCAGTACTTC.

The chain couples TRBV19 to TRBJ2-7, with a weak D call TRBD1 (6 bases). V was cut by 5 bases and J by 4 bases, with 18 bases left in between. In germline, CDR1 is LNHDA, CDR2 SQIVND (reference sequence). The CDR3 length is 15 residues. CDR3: CASSAGRGTLYEQYF. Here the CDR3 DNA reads TGTGCCAGTAGTGCCGGTAGGGGGACATTGTACGAGCAGTACTTC.

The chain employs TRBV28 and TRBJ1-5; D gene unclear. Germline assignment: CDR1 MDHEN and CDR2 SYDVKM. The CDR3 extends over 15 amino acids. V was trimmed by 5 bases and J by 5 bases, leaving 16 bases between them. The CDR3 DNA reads TGTGCCAGCAGTCCCCGACAAGTTGCCCATCAGCCCCAGCATTTT. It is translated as CASSPRQVAHQPQHF.